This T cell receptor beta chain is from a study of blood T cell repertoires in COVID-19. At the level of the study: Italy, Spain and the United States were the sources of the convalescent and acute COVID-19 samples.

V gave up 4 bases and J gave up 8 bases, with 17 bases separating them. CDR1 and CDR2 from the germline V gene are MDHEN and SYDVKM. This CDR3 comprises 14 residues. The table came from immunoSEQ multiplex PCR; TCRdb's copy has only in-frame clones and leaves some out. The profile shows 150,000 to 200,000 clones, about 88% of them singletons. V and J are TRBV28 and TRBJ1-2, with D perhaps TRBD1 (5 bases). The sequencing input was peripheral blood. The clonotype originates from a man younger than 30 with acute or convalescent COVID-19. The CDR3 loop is CASSSDGTPLGYTF. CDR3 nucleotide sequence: TGTGCCAGCAGTTCTGACGGGACTCCTCTGGGCTACACCTTC.